This T cell receptor (beta chain) was documented in a study of PD-1 blockade in classical Hodgkin lymphoma. The data were produced by immunoSEQ multiplex PCR, yet TCRdb's version contains in-frame clones alone and is incomplete. The table records roughly 48,000 clones, roughly nine tenths of them present only once. The time point denotes: cycle 4 day 1 (C4D1), after 5 to 7 weeks of nivolumab. After autologous stem cell transplantation all patients relapsed, and prior brentuximab vedotin exposure differed between cohorts. Trimming removed 11 bases from V and 5 bases from J, with 21 bases in between. Germline V gene lookup returns CDR1 MRHNA and CDR2 SNTAGT. The CDR3 covers 14 residues.

The source material was peripheral blood mononuclear cells (PBMCs), sampled before the fourth cycle of nivolumab. The receptor was isolated from a human donor with classical Hodgkin lymphoma. The rearrangement joins TRBV6-4 to TRBJ1-2; D is uncertain. The CDR3 loop is CASNGRLFGYGYTF. The DNA of the CDR3 is TGTGCCTCCAACGGCAGGTTGTTTGGGTATGGCTACACCTTC.